One and the same sample provided the 23 T cell receptor beta chains below, sequenced in a study of cytomegalovirus exposure and HLA in healthy donors. The PCR made use of 60 Vbeta and 13 Jbeta primers. Profiling relied on immunoSEQ multiplex PCR, and the TCRdb table lists in-frame clones only, not all of them. The sample includes roughly 290,000 clones, approximately 90% seen only once; the top ten take roughly 2.1%. The sequenced sample was PBMCs. All receptors derive from a young woman in good health and CMV-seronegative.

The chain is built from TRBV5-8 and TRBJ1-2; 11 bases are a match to TRBD1. V trimming: 7 bases; J trimming: 5 bases; junction bases outside the gene matches: 13. Germline V gives CDR1 SGHTS, CDR2 YDEGEE. The CDR3 totals 16 residues. CDR3 loop: CASRRGTGGNSYGYTF. The DNA of the CDR3 is TGTGCCAGCCGCCGCGGGACAGGGGGAAATTCGTATGGCTACACCTTC.

The chain combines TRBV10-2 with TRBJ2-5; 10 bases are shared with TRBD2. V trimming: 10 bases; J trimming: 3 bases; junction bases outside the gene matches: 5. The V gene's germline CDR1 is WSHSY and CDR2 SAAADI. This CDR3 is 13 amino acids long. This CDR3 is CAIALAGEETQYF. CDR3 in DNA: TGCGCCATCGCTCTAGCGGGGGAAGAGACCCAGTACTTC.

The chain has TRBV5-1 and TRBJ2-1; TRBD2 matches at 7 bases. V lost 0 bases, J lost 4 bases, and 7 bases stayed unmatched. This CDR3 spans 16 amino acids. Germline V gene sequence: CDR1 SGHRS, CDR2 YFSETQ. This CDR3 reads CASSLALGAGYNEQFF. The CDR3 DNA reads as TGCGCCAGCAGCTTGGCCCTGGGAGCGGGGTACAATGAGCAGTTCTTC.

DNA for the CDR3: TGTGCCATCAAAGGGTCGGGATTAGAAAAACTGTTTTTT. Translating it yields CAIKGSGLEKLFF. The chain has TRBV10-3 and TRBJ1-4; D call uncertain. CDR1 is ENHRY, CDR2 SYGVKD, per germline. There are 13 residues in the CDR3. The V and J ends lost 7 bases and 8 bases respectively, with 14 bases between them.

The genes are TRBV9 and TRBJ1-6; no firm D call. Germline V lookup: CDR1 SGDLS, CDR2 YYNGEE. There are 14 residues in the CDR3. V gave up 3 bases and J gave up 8 bases, with 12 bases separating them. CDR3 nucleotides: TGTGCCAGCAGCGACATGGTTGCGGATTCACCCCTCCACTTT. Translated: CASSDMVADSPLHF.

The chain is built from TRBV6-6 and TRBJ2-1; TRBD2 might be the D (5 bases). The CDR3 totals 15 residues. Trimming removed 8 bases at V and 3 bases at J, with 17 bases between. Germline assignment: CDR1 MNHNY and CDR2 SVGAGI (reference sequence). The CDR3 loop reads CASWSTGGYYNEQFF. CDR3 coding DNA: TGTGCCAGCTGGTCCACTGGCGGGTACTACAATGAGCAGTTCTTC.

V is TRBV18 and J is TRBJ2-5; no clear D. The CDR3 covers 13 residues. Germline V gives CDR1 KGHSH, CDR2 LQKENI. V lost 2 bases, J lost 5 bases, and 9 bases lay in between. The CDR3: CASSPSVQETQYF. The DNA of the CDR3 is TGTGCCAGCTCACCATCCGTGCAGGAGACCCAGTACTTC.

The V and J genes are TRBV5-6 and TRBJ1-2; D gene unclear. V gave up 5 bases and J gave up 7 bases, with 12 bases separating them. CDR3 length: 12 residues. Germline lookup yields CDR1 SGHDT and CDR2 YYEEEE. For the CDR3, the DNA is TGTGCCAGCAGTGAGGGAGTTGGTGGCTACACCTTC. Amino acid sequence: CASSEGVGGYTF.

J is TRBJ2-7 and V is TRBV23-1; D is ambiguous. TRBV23-1 is recorded as an ORF, its role being uncertain. The V and J ends lost 2 bases and 3 bases respectively, with 17 bases between them. The CDR3 has 16 amino acids. The CDR3 region is CASSQGSGWQDYEQYF. CDR3 nucleotides: TGCGCCAGCAGTCAAGGGTCAGGATGGCAGGACTACGAGCAGTACTTC.

Note on this clone: Germline and junction disagree at one end, which may indicate a read error. This chain links TRBV5-1 with TRBJ2-7; 9 bases agree with TRBD1. This CDR3 comprises 14 residues. Germline values: CDR1 SGHRS, CDR2 YFSETQ. The chain's CDR3 is CANSRDRETYEQYF. Here the CDR3 DNA reads TGCGCCAACAGCCGGGACAGGGAAACCTACGAGCAGTACTTC.

V and J are TRBV10-3 and TRBJ2-7; TRBD2 matches at 9 bases. This CDR3 comprises 14 residues. CDR1 is ENHRY, CDR2 SYGVKD, per germline. V was clipped by 4 bases and J by 1 base; unmatched bases: 2. This CDR3 is CAISVTSGSYEQYF. Here the CDR3 DNA reads TGTGCCATCAGTGTTACTAGCGGGTCCTACGAGCAGTACTTC.

The chain couples TRBV7-9 to TRBJ1-2, with D unresolved. Germline V gives CDR1 SEHNR, CDR2 FQNEAQ (reference sequence). Trimming shortened V by 1 base and J by 0 bases, and 15 bases separated the two germline ends. The CDR3 consists of 17 residues. CDR3 sequence: CASSLERGRKANYGYTF. CDR3 nucleotides: TGTGCCAGCAGCTTAGAACGCGGGCGGAAGGCTAACTATGGCTACACCTTC. Full variable domain (rest looked up from reference TRBV7-9 and TRBJ1-2): DTGVSQNPRHKITKRGQNVTFRCDPISEHNRLYWYRQTLGQGPEFLTYFQNEAQLEKSRLLSDRFSAERPKGSFSTLEIQRTEQGDSAMYLCASSLERGRKANYGYTFGSGTRLTVV.

This rearrangement joins TRBV11-3 to TRBJ1-2; no definite D call. Deletions cut 8 bases from V and 3 bases from J, with 7 bases between. In germline, CDR1 is SGHNT, CDR2 YENEEA. CDR3 length equals 11 residues. As DNA, the CDR3 is TGTGCCAGCCCACAGTACTATGGCTACACCTTC. It yields the protein CASPQYYGYTF.

The rearrangement uses TRBV29-1 and TRBJ2-1; 13 nucleotides align to TRBD2. Germline CDR1 is SQVTM and CDR2 is ANQGSEA. Trimming removed 6 bases from V and 2 bases from J; junction bases left unmatched: 4. The CDR3 is 15 residues long. The CDR3 region is CSVEGLAGTYNEQFF. The CDR3, as DNA: TGCAGCGTCGAGGGACTAGCGGGAACCTACAATGAGCAGTTCTTC.

This rearrangement joins TRBV11-2 to TRBJ2-1; D is unresolved. The CDR3 totals 18 residues. V lost 1 base and J lost 4, with 20 bases in between. Germline CDR1 SGHAT, CDR2 FQNNGV. The CDR3 region is CASSLGIKGRTKYNEQFF. CDR3 DNA: TGTGCCAGCAGCTTAGGGATCAAAGGCAGAACTAAATACAATGAGCAGTTCTTC.

The V call is TRBV5-6, the J call TRBJ2-7; 9 bases are shared with TRBD1. The germline V gene has CDR1 SGHDT and CDR2 YYEEEE. With 3 bases clipped from V and 2 bases from J, the junction kept 3 bases outside the gene matches. The CDR3 length is 14 residues. The CDR3: CASSSGTGTYEQYF. The CDR3 coding sequence is TGTGCCAGCAGCTCCGGGACAGGGACCTACGAGCAGTACTTC.

V gene TRBV7-6 combines with J gene TRBJ2-2, with 8 bases fitting TRBD2. The V segment lost 4 bases and the J segment 4 bases; nucleotides outside the gene matches: 5. This CDR3 has 15 residues. Germline CDR1 and CDR2: SGHVS and FNYEAQ. For the CDR3, the DNA is TGTGCCAGCAGCTCCAGACTAGCGAGCACCGGGGAGCTGTTTTTT. It yields the protein CASSSRLASTGELFF.

The chain joins TRBV4-2 to TRBJ2-7; tentative D call: TRBD1 (5 bases). Germline V gene data show CDR1 as LGHNA and CDR2 as YNFKEQ. The germline V and J ends were trimmed by 1 base and 5 bases, with 12 bases remaining between them. The CDR3 extends over 14 amino acids. The CDR3 DNA reads TGTGCCAGCAGCCAAGTCCAGGGTATCCACGAGCAGTACTTC. This gives the protein CASSQVQGIHEQYF.

The chain couples TRBV11-2 to TRBJ2-5; 9 nucleotides line up with TRBD2. J gave up 4 bases and V 5 bases, and 5 bases lay outside the gene matches. The CDR3 totals 14 residues. The germline gives CDR1 SGHAT, CDR2 FQNNGV. The CDR3 is CASSLGGGGETQYF. CDR3 nucleotide sequence: TGTGCCAGCAGCCTAGGCGGGGGGGGAGAGACCCAGTACTTC.

V and J are TRBV10-1 and TRBJ2-7; 13 bases are shared with TRBD2. With V trimmed by 9 bases and J by 5 bases, 7 bases remained unmatched. The CDR3 covers 14 residues. Germline V lookup: CDR1 WNHNN, CDR2 SYGVQD (reference sequence). Here the CDR3 reads CASTSGGAGDEQYF. The CDR3 nucleotides are TGCGCCAGTACTAGCGGGGGGGCCGGGGACGAGCAGTACTTC.

This chain joins TRBV27 and TRBJ2-1; TRBD1 agrees at 12 bases. This CDR3 region has 15 residues. J lost 6 bases, V lost 7 bases, and 7 bases had no gene match. Germline values: CDR1 MNHEY, CDR2 SMNVEV (reference sequence). CDR3 sequence: CASTRVGQGANEQFF. CDR3 DNA sequence: TGTGCCAGCACTAGGGTGGGACAGGGGGCCAATGAGCAGTTCTTC.

This rearrangement joins TRBV29-1 to TRBJ1-4; D possibly corresponds to TRBD1 (6 bases). Trimming stripped 7 bases from V and 8 bases from J, with 11 bases between. CDR3 length equals 11 residues. Germline CDR1 reads SQVTM; CDR2 reads ANQGSEA. CDR3 amino acids: CSGTEGEKLFF. As DNA, the CDR3 is TGCAGCGGGACAGAGGGGGAAAAACTGTTTTTT. The whole variable domain, remainder taken from reference TRBV29-1 and TRBJ1-4, is SAVISQKPSRDICQRGTSLTIQCQVDSQVTMMFWYRQQPGQSLTLIATANQGSEATYESGFVIDKFPISRPNLTFSTLTVSNMSPEDSSIYLCSGTEGEKLFFGSGTQLSVL.

The CDR3 DNA sequence: TGTGCCAGCAGCTCCCCAATGGGGCGGGGCTCTAGCACAGATACGCAGTATTTT. Its protein is CASSSPMGRGSSTDTQYF. The chain is built from TRBV7-8 and TRBJ2-3; a possible D gene is TRBD2 (6 bases). Germline V lookup: CDR1 SGHVS, CDR2 FQNEAQ. V was pared by 4 bases and J by 0 bases, with 20 bases between. The CDR3 has 18 residues.